This T cell receptor (beta chain) derives from a study of T cells in tuberculosis. The method was immunoSEQ multiplex PCR; TCRdb's version includes in-frame clones alone and lacks a portion of them. The repertoire holds tens of thousands of clones, with around 97% as singletons. Material for sequencing was PBMCs. The sequence came from a donor under 30 with latent tuberculosis or without tuberculosis infection.

CDR3 nucleotides: TGTGCCAGCAGCTTAGATGTGGGGGGTACAGTGGCTGAAGCTTTCTTT. It specifies CASSLDVGGTVAEAFF. The genes are TRBV7-9 and TRBJ1-1; a possible D gene is TRBD1 (5 bases). This CDR3 region has 16 residues. V gave up 1 base and J gave up 6 bases, with 18 bases separating them. Germline V lookup: CDR1 SEHNR, CDR2 FQNEAQ (reference sequence).